Listed below are T cell receptor beta chains from one sample, sequenced in a study of blood T cell repertoires in COVID-19. Measured with immunoSEQ multiplex PCR; TCRdb has only the in-frame clones, and not every one. The table records around 60,000 clones, roughly 90% of them present only once. What was sequenced was peripheral blood. The receptor set was obtained from a woman between 55 and 75 years old with active COVID-19. Each CDR3 is given with its conserved first and last residue. A D gene is named only where the DNA matches it firmly. Only some rows state a clone size, as once, few, many or a class for expanded clones.

V gene: TRBV6-6
D gene: TRBD1
J gene: TRBJ2-3
clone size: -
CDR3 protein: CASRTRDRGTDTQYF
CDR3 DNA: TGTGCCAGCAGAACCCGGGACAGGGGGACAGATACGCAGTATTTT

V gene: TRBV2
D gene: TRBD2
J gene: TRBJ2-3
clone size: -
CDR3 protein: CASSGERGRTDTQYF
CDR3 DNA: TGTGCCAGCAGTGGAGAGCGGGGTCGCACAGATACGCAGTATTTT

V gene: TRBV4-3
D gene: -
J gene: TRBJ1-2
clone size: -
CDR3 protein: CASSQEGGLGYTF
CDR3 DNA: TGCGCCAGCAGCCAAGAGGGGGGGCTTGGCTACACCTTC

V gene: TRBV7-2
D gene: TRBD2
J gene: TRBJ2-1
clone size: -
CDR3 protein: CASSLSGGAYNEQFF
CDR3 DNA: TGTGCCAGCAGCCTCAGCGGGGGGGCATACAATGAGCAGTTCTTC

V gene: TRBV3-1/TRBV3-2
D gene: -
J gene: TRBJ1-2
clone size: -
CDR3 protein: CASSQGQPYGYTF
CDR3 DNA: TGTGCCAGCAGCCAAGGACAGCCCTATGGCTACACCTTC

V gene: TRBV6-4
D gene: TRBD1
J gene: TRBJ2-3
clone size: -
CDR3 protein: CASSETGGRTDTQYF
CDR3 DNA: TGTGCCAGCAGTGAGACAGGGGGCCGGACAGATACGCAGTATTTT

V gene: TRBV6-1
D gene: -
J gene: TRBJ2-3
clone size: -
CDR3 protein: CASSVLPGSFNPTDTQYF
CDR3 DNA: TGTGCCAGCAGTGTCTTACCGGGTTCCTTTAACCCCACAGATACGCAGTATTTT

V gene: TRBV6-5
D gene: TRBD1
J gene: TRBJ2-6
clone size: -
CDR3 protein: CASRRQGLGANVLTF
CDR3 DNA: TGTGCCAGCAGAAGACAGGGCCTCGGGGCCAACGTCCTGACTTTC

V gene: TRBV12-2
D gene: -
J gene: TRBJ2-5
clone size: -
CDR3 protein: CASRPLNRYF
CDR3 DNA: TGTGCAAGTCGCCCCCTAAATAGGTACTTC

V gene: TRBV6-2/TRBV6-3
D gene: TRBD1
J gene: TRBJ2-3
clone size: few
CDR3 protein: CASSPPGQGADTQYF
CDR3 DNA: TGTGCCAGCAGTCCCCCGGGACAGGGTGCAGATACGCAGTATTTT

V gene: TRBV4-3
D gene: -
J gene: TRBJ2-4
clone size: -
CDR3 protein: CASSQTLLRGNIQYF
CDR3 DNA: TGCGCCAGCAGCCAAACACTGCTCCGAGGAAACATTCAGTACTTC